This passage covers 24 T cell receptor beta chains from one sample sequenced in a study of shared clonotypes between healthy human individuals. Clones were sequenced by immunoSEQ multiplex PCR, and TCRdb holds only the in-frame ones, with some missing. The sample yields more than 2,000,000 clones, approximately 94% seen once. The sequenced sample consisted of naive CD4+ T cells sorted from blood. Subset: CD45RA+ positively selected. Receptor source: a young man in good health.

Worth noting for this clone: This sample also contains other DNA sequences that code for the same CDR3. V gene TRBV5-1 combines with J gene TRBJ2-7; D not resolved. The CDR3 extends over 11 amino acids. Per the germline V gene, CDR1 is SGHRS and CDR2 is YFSETQ. Trimming removed 4 bases at V and 4 bases at J, with 6 bases between. The CDR3 reads CASSGPYEQYF. The DNA of the CDR3 is TGCGCCAGCAGCGGGCCGTACGAGCAGTACTTC.

The chain joins TRBV28 to TRBJ2-7; 11 bases match TRBD1. Germline CDR1 reads MDHEN; CDR2 reads SYDVKM. CDR3 length equals 15 residues. V dropped 10 bases and J dropped 1; count of bases not matched to a gene: 9. The chain's CDR3 is CATITRDRGSYEQYF. CDR3 sequence (DNA): TGTGCCACAATCACCCGGGACAGGGGGTCCTACGAGCAGTACTTC.

The V gene is TRBV19, the J gene TRBJ2-1; 10 bases fit TRBD2. The CDR3 is 16 amino acids. V shed 6 bases, J shed 7 bases, and the junction held 12 bases outside the gene matches. Germline V lookup: CDR1 LNHDA, CDR2 SQIVND (reference sequence). CDR3 sequence reads: CASSLGLALYGNEQFF. CDR3 bases: TGTGCCAGTAGCTTGGGACTAGCGCTATATGGGAATGAGCAGTTCTTC.

The rearrangement uses TRBV9 and TRBJ1-3, with no clear D. This CDR3 spans 16 amino acids. Germline assignment: CDR1 SGDLS and CDR2 YYNGEE. The V end was cut by 0 bases, the J end by 0 bases, with 10 bases between. The CDR3 bases are TGTGCCAGCAGCGTAGGGGCAGTAGACTCTGGAAACACCATATATTTT. It translates to CASSVGAVDSGNTIYF. Full variable domain (remainder filled in from reference TRBV9 and TRBJ1-3): DSGVTQTPKHLITATGQRVTLRCSPRSGDLSVYWYQQSLDQGLQFLIQYYNGEERAKGNILERFSAQQFPDLHSELNLSSLELGDSALYFCASSVGAVDSGNTIYFGEGSWLTVV.

The chain employs TRBV7-9 and TRBJ1-5, with a possible D match to TRBD1 (5 bases). CDR1 and CDR2 from the germline V gene are SEHNR and FQNEAQ (reference sequence). V lost 5 bases and J lost 2, with 13 bases in between. The CDR3 spans 15 residues. As DNA, the CDR3 is TGTGCCAGCAGCCCCGCCGGAGGGGGCAATCAGCCCCAGCATTTT. Its protein product is CASSPAGGGNQPQHF.

The chain is built from TRBV15 and TRBJ1-4; D may be TRBD1 (5 bases). Germline loops: CDR1 LNHNV, CDR2 YYDKDF (reference sequence). V lost 1 base and J 8 bases, leaving 8 bases between the germline ends. The CDR3 extends over 13 amino acids. The CDR3 DNA reads as TGTGCCACCAGCAGAGGGGGCGGCGAAAAACTGTTTTTT. This sequence encodes CATSRGGGEKLFF.

The chain recombines TRBV19 with TRBJ2-2; D may be TRBD2 (5 bases). Germline V lookup: CDR1 LNHDA, CDR2 SQIVND (reference sequence). The CDR3 totals 16 residues. Trimming removed 5 bases from V and 6 bases from J, with 19 bases in between. The CDR3 sequence: CASSGLASSSAGELFF. The CDR3 coding sequence is TGTGCCAGTAGTGGACTCGCTTCTTCTTCCGCCGGGGAGCTGTTTTTT.

The chain joins TRBV19 to TRBJ1-6, with 8 bases identical to TRBD1. The CDR3 is made up of 18 amino acids. Germline loops: CDR1 LNHDA, CDR2 SQIVND (reference sequence). V lost 5 bases, J lost 7 bases, and 16 bases stayed unmatched. In nucleotides, the CDR3 is TGTGCCAGTAGTCCCAAAGGCAGGGGGCTTTCAGGCAATTCACCCCTCCACTTT. It specifies CASSPKGRGLSGNSPLHF.

J is TRBJ2-2 and V is TRBV11-2, with 7 bases lining up with TRBD2. The trim removed 2 bases at V and 6 bases at J, leaving 9 bases unmatched. This CDR3 has 16 amino acids. Germline assignment: CDR1 SGHAT and CDR2 FQNNGV. The CDR3 spells CASSLSGRGRAGELFF. The CDR3 DNA reads as TGTGCCAGCAGCTTATCGGGGAGGGGTCGCGCCGGGGAGCTGTTTTTT.

The chain has TRBV28 and TRBJ2-2, with 12 bases that match TRBD1. The CDR3 runs to 19 residues. Germline assignment: CDR1 MDHEN and CDR2 SYDVKM. V lost 4 bases, J lost 5 bases, and 14 bases stayed unmatched. CDR3 region: CASSSTLPGQGARTGELFF. CDR3 in DNA: TGTGCCAGCAGTTCTACCTTACCGGGACAGGGGGCTAGAACCGGGGAGCTGTTTTTT. The full variable domain, rest sourced from reference TRBV28 and TRBJ2-2, is DVKVTQSSRYLVKRTGEKVFLECVQDMDHENMFWYRQDPGLGLRLIYFSYDVKMKEKGDIPEGYSVSREKKERFSLILESASTNQTSMYLCASSSTLPGQGARTGELFFGEGSRLTVL.

The rearrangement joins TRBV6-5 to TRBJ2-7; D perhaps matches TRBD2 (5 bases). There are 12 residues in the CDR3. V lost 4 bases and J 5 bases, leaving 9 bases between the germline ends. Germline lookup yields CDR1 MNHEY and CDR2 SVGAGI. CDR3 DNA: TGTGCCAGCAGTTCTGGGGAGCACGAGCAGTACTTC. Translated: CASSSGEHEQYF.

The gene calls are TRBV11-2 and TRBJ2-6; perhaps TRBD2 as D (6 bases). Germline CDR1 SGHAT, CDR2 FQNNGV. Trimming cost V 5 bases and J 2 bases, with 10 bases left between them. The CDR3 extends over 15 amino acids. The DNA for the CDR3 is TGTGCCAGCAGCCGCTGGGGGGCTGGGGCCAACGTCCTGACTTTC. It specifies CASSRWGAGANVLTF. Drawing the rest from reference TRBV11-2 and TRBJ2-6, the complete variable domain is EAGVAQSPRYKIIEKRQSVAFWCNPISGHATLYWYQQILGQGPKLLIQFQNNGVVDDSQLPKDRFSAERLKGVDSTLKIQPAKLEDSAVYLCASSRWGAGANVLTFGAGSRLTVL.

The rearrangement joins TRBV6-5 to TRBJ1-5; tentatively, D is TRBD1 (5 bases). The V end was cut by 2 bases, the J end by 7 bases, with 15 bases between. Germline V lookup: CDR1 MNHEY, CDR2 SVGAGI. The CDR3 runs to 15 residues. The CDR3 region is CASSYVGVGRQPQHF. DNA of the CDR3: TGTGCCAGCAGTTACGTAGGGGTTGGTAGACAGCCCCAGCATTTT.

This clone has more than one count but fewer than ten. The V and J genes are TRBV28 and TRBJ2-5, with D perhaps given as TRBD1 or TRBD2 (5 bases each). V lost 4 bases, J lost 3 bases, and 15 bases lay in between. The CDR3 is made up of 15 amino acids. Germline assignment: CDR1 MDHEN and CDR2 SYDVKM. As DNA, the CDR3 is TGTGCCAGCAGTTCGGGACCTCCTAGGGAAGAGACCCAGTACTTC. Translating it yields CASSSGPPREETQYF.

The chain has TRBV29-1 and TRBJ2-5; D is unclear. The CDR3 contains 12 residues. V lost 4 bases and J 2 bases, leaving 8 bases between the germline ends. Germline CDR1 SQVTM, CDR2 ANQGSEA. DNA for the CDR3: TGCAGCGTTGCCTGGTGGCAAGAGACCCAGTACTTC. Protein sequence: CSVAWWQETQYF.

This rearrangement joins TRBV6-6 to TRBJ1-6; D remains unclear. The germline V gene encodes CDR1 MNHNY and CDR2 SVGAGI (reference sequence). Trimming took off 6 bases at V and 6 bases at J, with 6 bases between the two ends. The CDR3 sequence is 12 residues long. CDR3 amino acids: CASRTGNSPLHF. The DNA for the CDR3 is TGTGCCAGCAGGACGGGTAATTCACCCCTCCACTTT.

This chain joins TRBV7-8 and TRBJ1-3; TRBD1 matches 7 bases. CDR1 is SGHVS, CDR2 FQNEAQ, per germline. Germline trimming cut 2 bases from V and 3 bases from J; bases unmatched to any gene: 7. The CDR3 consists of 16 residues. CDR3 in DNA: TGTGCCAGCAGCTTAAAACAGGGGTTGGGTGGAAACACCATATATTTT. Its protein is CASSLKQGLGGNTIYF.

The gene calls are TRBV14 and TRBJ2-1, with D possibly matching TRBD2 (6 bases). This CDR3 is 15 amino acids long. CDR1 and CDR2 (germline): SGHDN, FVKESK. Between the trimmed V and J ends, which lost 1 base and 2 bases, there was a span of 9 bases. The CDR3 region has the DNA TGTGCCAGCAGCCAAGCGGTAGCGGCCTACAATGAGCAGTTCTTC. This encodes CASSQAVAAYNEQFF.

The CDR3 nucleotides read TGCGCCAGCAGCCAAGCGGGGGTCAGCATTCAGTACTTC. It translates to CASSQAGVSIQYF. V is TRBV4-3 and J is TRBJ2-4; TRBD2 might be the D (6 bases). Germline V lookup: CDR1 LGHNA, CDR2 YSLEER. This CDR3 is 13 amino acids long. The germline V and J ends were trimmed by 1 base and 9 bases, with 10 bases remaining between them.

This clone was seen a single time. The chain combines TRBV6-1 with TRBJ2-7; weak D call: TRBD2 (6 bases). The CDR3 loop spans 14 amino acids. Germline V gives CDR1 MNHNS, CDR2 SASEGT. The V end was cut by 3 bases, the J end by 4 bases, with 13 bases between. The CDR3 is CASSDPPGAYEQYF. In DNA, the CDR3 is TGTGCCAGCAGTGACCCACCGGGAGCTTACGAGCAGTACTTC.

This chain connects TRBV7-8 to TRBJ1-2; D is unclear. This CDR3 contains 15 residues. V was shortened by 1 base and J by 4 bases, with 13 bases between the two germline ends. Germline loops: CDR1 SGHVS, CDR2 FQNEAQ. The CDR3 here is CASSLVVAEGYGYTF. Written as DNA, the CDR3 is TGTGCCAGCAGCTTAGTAGTCGCCGAGGGCTATGGCTACACCTTC.

This rearrangement joins TRBV19 to TRBJ2-6, with 8 bases lining up with TRBD1. Germline values: CDR1 LNHDA, CDR2 SQIVND (reference sequence). This CDR3 has 18 residues. J lost 0 bases, V lost 5 bases, and 9 bases had no gene match. CDR3 loop: CASSLLTGDSSGANVLTF. CDR3 in DNA: TGTGCCAGTAGTCTACTGACAGGGGACAGCTCTGGGGCCAACGTCCTGACTTTC.

This clone has a single count. V usage is TRBV5-1 and J usage is TRBJ2-7, with TRBD1 matching over 7 bases. Germline-derived CDR1 and CDR2 are SGHRS and YFSETQ. V lost 4 bases to trimming and J lost 3 bases; unmatched junction nucleotides: 16. The CDR3 is 17 residues long. The CDR3 nucleotides are TGCGCCAGCAGCAAGCTAGGGGGCTCCACAAATGTCTACGAGCAGTACTTC. Its translation: CASSKLGGSTNVYEQYF.

The chain joins TRBV6-1 to TRBJ2-1; perhaps D is TRBD1 or TRBD2 (5 bases each). The V end lost 5 bases, the J end lost 5 bases, and 16 bases lay between the germline ends. Looked up from germline, CDR1 is MNHNS and CDR2 is SASEGT. CDR3 length: 15 residues. CDR3 sequence reads: CASSTGTVGNNEQFF. As DNA, the CDR3 is TGTGCCAGCAGTACCGGGACGGTAGGAAACAATGAGCAGTTCTTC.